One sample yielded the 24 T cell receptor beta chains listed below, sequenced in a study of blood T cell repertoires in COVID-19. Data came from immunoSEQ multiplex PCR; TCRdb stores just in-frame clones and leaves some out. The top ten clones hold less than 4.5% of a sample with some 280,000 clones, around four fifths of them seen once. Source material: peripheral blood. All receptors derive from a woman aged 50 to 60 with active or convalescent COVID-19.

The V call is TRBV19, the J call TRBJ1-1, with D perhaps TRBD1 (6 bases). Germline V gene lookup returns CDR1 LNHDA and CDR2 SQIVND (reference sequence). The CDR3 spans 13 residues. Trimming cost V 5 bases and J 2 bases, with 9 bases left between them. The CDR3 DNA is TGTGCCAGTAGTCGGACAGTCAACACTGAAGCTTTCTTT. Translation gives CASSRTVNTEAFF.

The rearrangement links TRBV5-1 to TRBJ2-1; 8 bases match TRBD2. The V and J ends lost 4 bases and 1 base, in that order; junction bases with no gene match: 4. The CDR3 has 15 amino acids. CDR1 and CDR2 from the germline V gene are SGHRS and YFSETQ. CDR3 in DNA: TGCGCCAGCAGCACGGGGGGGTTATCCTACAATGAGCAGTTCTTC. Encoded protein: CASSTGGLSYNEQFF. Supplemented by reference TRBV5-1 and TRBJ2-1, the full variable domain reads KAGVTQTPRYLIKTRGQQVTLSCSPISGHRSVSWYQQTPGQGLQFLFEYFSETQRNKGNFPGRFSGRQFSNSRSEMNVSTLELGDSALYLCASSTGGLSYNEQFFGPGTRLTVL.

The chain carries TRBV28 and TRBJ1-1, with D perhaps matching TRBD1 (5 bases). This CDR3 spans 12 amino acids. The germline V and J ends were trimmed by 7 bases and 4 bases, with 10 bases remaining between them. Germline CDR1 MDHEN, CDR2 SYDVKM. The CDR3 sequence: CASKEGSTEAFF. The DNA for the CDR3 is TGTGCCAGCAAGGAGGGGAGCACTGAAGCTTTCTTT.

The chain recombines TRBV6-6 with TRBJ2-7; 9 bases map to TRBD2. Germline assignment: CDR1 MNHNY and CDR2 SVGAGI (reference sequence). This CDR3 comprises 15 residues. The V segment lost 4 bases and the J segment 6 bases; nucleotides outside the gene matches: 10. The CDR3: CASSSISGRTLEQYF. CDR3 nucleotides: TGTGCCAGCAGTTCTATTAGCGGGAGAACCCTCGAGCAGTACTTC.

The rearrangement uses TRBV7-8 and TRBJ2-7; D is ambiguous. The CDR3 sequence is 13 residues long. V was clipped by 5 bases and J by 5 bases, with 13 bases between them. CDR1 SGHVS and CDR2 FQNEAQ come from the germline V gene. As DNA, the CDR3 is TGTGCCAGCAGCCCCCCGCGTCCCCACGAGCAGTACTTC. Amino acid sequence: CASSPPRPHEQYF.

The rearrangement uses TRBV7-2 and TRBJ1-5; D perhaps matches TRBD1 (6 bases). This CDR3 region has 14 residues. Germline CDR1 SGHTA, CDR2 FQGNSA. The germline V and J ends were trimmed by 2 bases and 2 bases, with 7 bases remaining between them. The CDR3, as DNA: TGTGCCAGCAGCTTATCAGGGGGCAATCAGCCCCAGCATTTT. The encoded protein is CASSLSGGNQPQHF.

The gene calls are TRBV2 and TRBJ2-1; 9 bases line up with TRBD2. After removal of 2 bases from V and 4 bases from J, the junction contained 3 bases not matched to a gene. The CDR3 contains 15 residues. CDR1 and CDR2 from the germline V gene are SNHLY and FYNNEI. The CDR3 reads CASSERAGGYNEQFF. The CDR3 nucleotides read TGTGCCAGCAGTGAACGAGCGGGAGGATACAATGAGCAGTTCTTC.

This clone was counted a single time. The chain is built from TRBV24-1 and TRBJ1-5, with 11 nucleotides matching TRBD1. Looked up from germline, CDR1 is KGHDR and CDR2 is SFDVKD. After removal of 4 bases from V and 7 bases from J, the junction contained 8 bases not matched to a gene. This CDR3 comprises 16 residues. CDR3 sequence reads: CATSDRTGGERQPQHF. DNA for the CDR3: TGTGCCACCAGTGACCGGACAGGGGGCGAACGGCAGCCCCAGCATTTT.

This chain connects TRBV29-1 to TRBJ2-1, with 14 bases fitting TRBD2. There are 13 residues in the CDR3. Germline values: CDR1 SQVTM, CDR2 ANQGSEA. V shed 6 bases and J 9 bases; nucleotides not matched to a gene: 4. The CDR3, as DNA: TGCAGCGTGGGACTAGCGGGAGTGGGTGAGCAGTTCTTC. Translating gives CSVGLAGVGEQFF.

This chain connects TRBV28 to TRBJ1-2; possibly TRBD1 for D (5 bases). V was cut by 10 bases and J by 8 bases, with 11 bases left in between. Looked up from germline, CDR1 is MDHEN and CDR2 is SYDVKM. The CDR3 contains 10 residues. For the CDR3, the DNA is TGTGCCACCGGGGGGGGAGGCTACACCTTC. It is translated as CATGGGGYTF.

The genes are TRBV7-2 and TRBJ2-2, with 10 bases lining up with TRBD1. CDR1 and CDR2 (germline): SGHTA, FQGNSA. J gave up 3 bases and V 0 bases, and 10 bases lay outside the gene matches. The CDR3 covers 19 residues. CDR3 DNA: TGTGCCAGCAGCTTAGCTCCGGGACAGGGGTATTGGGACACCGGGGAGCTGTTTTTT. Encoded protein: CASSLAPGQGYWDTGELFF.

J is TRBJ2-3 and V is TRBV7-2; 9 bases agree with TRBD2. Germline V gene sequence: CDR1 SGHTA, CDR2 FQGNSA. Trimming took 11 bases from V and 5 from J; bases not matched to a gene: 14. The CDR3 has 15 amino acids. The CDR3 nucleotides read TGTGCCGCAGCGGAACAAGCGGGAGGCCTAGATACGCAGTATTTT. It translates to CAAAEQAGGLDTQYF.

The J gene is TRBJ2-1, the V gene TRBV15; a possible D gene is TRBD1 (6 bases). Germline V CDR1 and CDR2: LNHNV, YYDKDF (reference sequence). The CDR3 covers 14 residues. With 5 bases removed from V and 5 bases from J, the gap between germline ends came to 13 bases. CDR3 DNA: TGTGCCACCAGCCACGCAACAGGGCACAATGAGCAGTTCTTC. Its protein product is CATSHATGHNEQFF.

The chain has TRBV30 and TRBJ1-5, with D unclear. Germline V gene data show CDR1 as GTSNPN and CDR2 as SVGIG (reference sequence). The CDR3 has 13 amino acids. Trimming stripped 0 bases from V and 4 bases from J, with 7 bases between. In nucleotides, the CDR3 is TGTGCCTGGAGTGTACGGGAAAATCAGCCCCAGCATTTT. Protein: CAWSVRENQPQHF.

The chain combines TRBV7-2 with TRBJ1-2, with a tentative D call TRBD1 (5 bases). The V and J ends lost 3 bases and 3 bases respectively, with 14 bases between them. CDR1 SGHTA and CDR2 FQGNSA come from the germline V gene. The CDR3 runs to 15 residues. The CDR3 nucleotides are TGTGCCAGCAGCTTGTCCCCCTCGGGGGACTATGGCTACACCTTC. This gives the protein CASSLSPSGDYGYTF.

CDR3 region: CASGSRTGNTEAFF. Here the CDR3 DNA reads TGTGCTAGTGGTTCGCGTACGGGGAACACTGAAGCTTTCTTT. The rearrangement links TRBV12-5 to TRBJ1-1; D is uncertain. CDR1 is LGHNT, CDR2 FRNRAP, per germline. The V and J ends lost 4 bases and 1 base respectively, with 10 bases between them. The CDR3 extends over 14 amino acids.

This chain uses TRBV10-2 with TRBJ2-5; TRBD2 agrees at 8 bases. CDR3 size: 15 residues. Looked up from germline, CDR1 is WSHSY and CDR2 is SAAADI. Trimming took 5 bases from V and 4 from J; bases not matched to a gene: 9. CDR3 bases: TGCGCCAGCAGTACATCAGCGGGAGTAGGAGAGACCCAGTACTTC. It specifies CASSTSAGVGETQYF.

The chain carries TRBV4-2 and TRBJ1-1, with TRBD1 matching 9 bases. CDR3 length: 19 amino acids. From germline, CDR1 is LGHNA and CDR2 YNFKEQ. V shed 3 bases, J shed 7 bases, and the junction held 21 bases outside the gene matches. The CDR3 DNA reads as TGTGCCAGCAGCCATCGCGTGGTGAGACCGGGACAGGGAAGACGTGAAGCTTTCTTT. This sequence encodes CASSHRVVRPGQGRREAFF.

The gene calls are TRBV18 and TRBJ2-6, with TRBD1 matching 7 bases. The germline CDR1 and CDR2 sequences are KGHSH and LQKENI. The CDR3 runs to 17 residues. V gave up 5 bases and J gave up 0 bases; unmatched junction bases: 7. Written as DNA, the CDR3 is TGTGCCAGCTCAGCCGGGACAGCGAGCTCTGGGGCCAACGTCCTGACTTTC. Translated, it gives CASSAGTASSGANVLTF.

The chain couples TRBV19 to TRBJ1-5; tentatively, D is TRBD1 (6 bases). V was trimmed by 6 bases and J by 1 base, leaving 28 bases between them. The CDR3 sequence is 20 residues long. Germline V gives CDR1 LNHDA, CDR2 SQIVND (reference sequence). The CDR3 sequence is CASSIPGHAGQLGSNQPQHF. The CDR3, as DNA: TGTGCCAGTAGCATACCGGGACACGCCGGACAACTGGGGAGCAATCAGCCCCAGCATTTT.

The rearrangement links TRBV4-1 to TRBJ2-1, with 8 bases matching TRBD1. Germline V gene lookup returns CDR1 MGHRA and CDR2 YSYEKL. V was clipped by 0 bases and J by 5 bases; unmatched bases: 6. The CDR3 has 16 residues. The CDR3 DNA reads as TGCGCCAGCAGCCAAGACAGGGGGCTAAGGAACAATGAGCAGTTCTTC. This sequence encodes CASSQDRGLRNNEQFF.

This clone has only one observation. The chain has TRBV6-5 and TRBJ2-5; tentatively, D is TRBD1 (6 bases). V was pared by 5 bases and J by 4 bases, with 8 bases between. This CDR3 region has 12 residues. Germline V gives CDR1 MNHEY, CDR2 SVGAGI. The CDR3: CASSRRGETQYF. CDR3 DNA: TGTGCCAGCAGTCGCAGGGGAGAGACCCAGTACTTC.

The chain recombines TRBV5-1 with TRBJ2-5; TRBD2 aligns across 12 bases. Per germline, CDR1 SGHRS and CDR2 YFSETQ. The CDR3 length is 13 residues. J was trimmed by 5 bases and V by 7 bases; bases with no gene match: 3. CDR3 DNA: TGCGCCAGCGGCCTAGCGGGAGGGGAGACCCAGTACTTC. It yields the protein CASGLAGGETQYF.

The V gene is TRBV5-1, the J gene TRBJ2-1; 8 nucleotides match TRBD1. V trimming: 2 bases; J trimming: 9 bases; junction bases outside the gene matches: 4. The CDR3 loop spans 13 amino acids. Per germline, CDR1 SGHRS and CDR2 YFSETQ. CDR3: CASSFQGATEQFF. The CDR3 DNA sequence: TGCGCCAGCAGCTTCCAGGGGGCGACTGAGCAGTTCTTC.